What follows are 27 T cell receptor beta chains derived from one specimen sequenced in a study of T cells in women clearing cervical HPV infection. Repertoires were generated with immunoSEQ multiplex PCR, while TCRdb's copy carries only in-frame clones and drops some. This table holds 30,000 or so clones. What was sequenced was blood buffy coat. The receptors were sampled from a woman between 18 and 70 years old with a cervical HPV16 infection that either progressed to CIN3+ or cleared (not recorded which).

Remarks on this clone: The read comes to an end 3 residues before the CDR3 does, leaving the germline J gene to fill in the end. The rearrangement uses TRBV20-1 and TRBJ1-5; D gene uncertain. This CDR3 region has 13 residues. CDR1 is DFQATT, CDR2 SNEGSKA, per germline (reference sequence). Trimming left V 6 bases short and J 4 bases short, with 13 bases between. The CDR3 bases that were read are TGCAGTGCAACTCCTGAAGCGAATCAGCCC. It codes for CSATPEANQP. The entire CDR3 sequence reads CSATPEANQPQHF.

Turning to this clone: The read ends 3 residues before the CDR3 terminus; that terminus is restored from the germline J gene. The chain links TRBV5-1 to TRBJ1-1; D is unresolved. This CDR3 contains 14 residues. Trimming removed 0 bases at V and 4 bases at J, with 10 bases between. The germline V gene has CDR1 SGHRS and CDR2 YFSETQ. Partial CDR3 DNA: TGCGCCAGCAGCTTGGCCAGTAGCGGCACTGAA. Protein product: CASSLASSGTE. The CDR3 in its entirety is CASSLASSGTEAFF.

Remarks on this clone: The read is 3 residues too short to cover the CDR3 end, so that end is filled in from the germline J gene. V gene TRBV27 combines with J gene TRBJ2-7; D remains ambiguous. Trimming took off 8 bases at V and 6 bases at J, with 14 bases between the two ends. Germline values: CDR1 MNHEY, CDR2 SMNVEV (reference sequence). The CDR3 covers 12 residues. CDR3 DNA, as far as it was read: TGTGCCAGCGCCTTTCTAGGCTTCGAG. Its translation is CASAFLGFE. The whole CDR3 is CASAFLGFEQYF.

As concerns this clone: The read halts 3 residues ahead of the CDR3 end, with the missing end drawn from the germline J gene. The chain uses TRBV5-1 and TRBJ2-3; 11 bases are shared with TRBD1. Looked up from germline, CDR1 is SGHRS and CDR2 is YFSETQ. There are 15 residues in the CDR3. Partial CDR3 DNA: TGCGCCAGCAGCCAAGGGACAGGGGGATATCAGCCG. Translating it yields CASSQGTGGYQP. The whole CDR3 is CASSQGTGGYQPQYF.

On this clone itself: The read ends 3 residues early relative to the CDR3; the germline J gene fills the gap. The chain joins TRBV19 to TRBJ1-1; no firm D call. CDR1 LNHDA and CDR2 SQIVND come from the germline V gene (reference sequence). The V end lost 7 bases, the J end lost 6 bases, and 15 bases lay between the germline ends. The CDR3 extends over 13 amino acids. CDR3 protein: CASTNELRAEAFF. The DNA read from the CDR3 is TGTGCCAGTACCAACGAGTTGAGGGCTGAA.

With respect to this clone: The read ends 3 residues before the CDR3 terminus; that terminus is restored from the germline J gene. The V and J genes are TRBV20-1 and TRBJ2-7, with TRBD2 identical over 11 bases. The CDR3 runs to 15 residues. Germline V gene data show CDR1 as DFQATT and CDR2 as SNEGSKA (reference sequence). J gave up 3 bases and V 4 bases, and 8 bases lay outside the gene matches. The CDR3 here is CSAIHPGTSGYEQYF. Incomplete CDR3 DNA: TGCAGTGCTATTCATCCCGGGACTAGCGGCTACGAG.

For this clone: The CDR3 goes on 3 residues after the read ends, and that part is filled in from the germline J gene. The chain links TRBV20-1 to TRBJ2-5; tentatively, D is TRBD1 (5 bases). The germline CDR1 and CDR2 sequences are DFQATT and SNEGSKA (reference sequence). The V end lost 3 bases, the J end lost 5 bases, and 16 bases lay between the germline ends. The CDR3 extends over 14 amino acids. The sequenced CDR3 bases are TGCAGTGCTAGGGGCGCAGGGATTGTGGAGACC. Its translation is CSARGAGIVET. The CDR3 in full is CSARGAGIVETQYF.

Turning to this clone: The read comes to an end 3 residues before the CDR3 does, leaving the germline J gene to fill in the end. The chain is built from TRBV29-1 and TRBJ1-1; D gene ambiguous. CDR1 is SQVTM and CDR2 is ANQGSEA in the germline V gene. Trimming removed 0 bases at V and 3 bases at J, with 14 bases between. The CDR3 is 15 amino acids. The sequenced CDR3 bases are TGCAGCGTTGAAGACAGGTATGGCGGGGACACTGAA. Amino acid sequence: CSVEDRYGGDTE. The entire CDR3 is CSVEDRYGGDTEAFF.

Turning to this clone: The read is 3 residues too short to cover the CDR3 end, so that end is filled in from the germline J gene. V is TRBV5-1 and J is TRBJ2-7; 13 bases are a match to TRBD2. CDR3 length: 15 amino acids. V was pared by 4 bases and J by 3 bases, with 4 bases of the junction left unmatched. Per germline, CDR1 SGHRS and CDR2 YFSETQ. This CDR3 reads CASSPRTSGSYEQYF. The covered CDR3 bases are TGCGCCAGCAGCCCGAGGACTAGCGGGAGCTACGAG.

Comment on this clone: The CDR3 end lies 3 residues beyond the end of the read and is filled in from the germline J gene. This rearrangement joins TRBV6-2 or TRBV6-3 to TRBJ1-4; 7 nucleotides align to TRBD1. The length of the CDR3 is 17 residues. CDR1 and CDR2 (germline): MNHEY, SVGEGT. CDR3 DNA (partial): TGTGCCAGCGCTCGCCGACAGGGAGGTGGTGGAGGATCACCA. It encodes CASARRQGGGGGSP. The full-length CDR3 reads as CASARRQGGGGGSPLFF.

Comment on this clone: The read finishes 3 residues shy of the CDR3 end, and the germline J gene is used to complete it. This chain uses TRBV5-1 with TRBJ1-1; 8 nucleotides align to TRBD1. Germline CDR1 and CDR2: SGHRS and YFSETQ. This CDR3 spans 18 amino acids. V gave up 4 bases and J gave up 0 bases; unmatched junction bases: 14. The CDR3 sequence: CASSMFRTGRGVNTEAFF. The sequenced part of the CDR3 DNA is TGCGCCAGCAGCATGTTCCGGACAGGGAGAGGGGTGAACACTGAA.

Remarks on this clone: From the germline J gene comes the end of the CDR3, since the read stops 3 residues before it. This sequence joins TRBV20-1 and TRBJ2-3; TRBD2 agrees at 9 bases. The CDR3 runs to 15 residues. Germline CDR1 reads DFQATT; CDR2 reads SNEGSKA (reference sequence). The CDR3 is CSARDGTSSWETQYF. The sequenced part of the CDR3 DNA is TGCAGTGCTAGAGATGGGACTAGCTCTTGGGAGACG.

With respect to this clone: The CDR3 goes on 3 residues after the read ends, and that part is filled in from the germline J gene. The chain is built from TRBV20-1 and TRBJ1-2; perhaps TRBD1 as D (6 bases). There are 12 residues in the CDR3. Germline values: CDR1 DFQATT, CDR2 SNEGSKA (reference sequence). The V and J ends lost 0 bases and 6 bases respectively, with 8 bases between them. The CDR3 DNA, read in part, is TGCAGTGCTAGAGAAGGGGGAGATGGC. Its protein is CSAREGGDG. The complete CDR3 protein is CSAREGGDGYTF.

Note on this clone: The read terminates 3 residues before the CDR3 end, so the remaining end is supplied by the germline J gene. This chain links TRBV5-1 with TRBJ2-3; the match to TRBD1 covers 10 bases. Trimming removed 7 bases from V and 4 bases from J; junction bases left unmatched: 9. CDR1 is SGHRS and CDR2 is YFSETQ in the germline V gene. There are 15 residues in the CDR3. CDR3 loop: CASGLGQGDSDTQYF. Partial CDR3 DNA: TGCGCCAGCGGCCTTGGACAGGGGGATTCAGATACG.

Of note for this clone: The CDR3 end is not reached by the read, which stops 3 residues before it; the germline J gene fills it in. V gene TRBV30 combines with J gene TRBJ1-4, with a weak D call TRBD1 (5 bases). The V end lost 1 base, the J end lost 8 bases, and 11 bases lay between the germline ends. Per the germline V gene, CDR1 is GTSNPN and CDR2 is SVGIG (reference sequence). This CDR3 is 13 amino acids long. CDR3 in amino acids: CAWSAQVGEKLFF. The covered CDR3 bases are TGTGCCTGGAGTGCACAGGTTGGAGAAAAA.

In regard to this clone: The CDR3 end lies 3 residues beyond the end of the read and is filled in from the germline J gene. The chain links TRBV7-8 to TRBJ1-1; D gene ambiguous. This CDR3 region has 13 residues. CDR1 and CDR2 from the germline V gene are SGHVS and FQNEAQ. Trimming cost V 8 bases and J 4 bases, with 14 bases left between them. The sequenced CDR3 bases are TGTGCCAGCCGCTCATATGTCGGCACTGAA. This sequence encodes CASRSYVGTE. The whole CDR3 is CASRSYVGTEAFF.

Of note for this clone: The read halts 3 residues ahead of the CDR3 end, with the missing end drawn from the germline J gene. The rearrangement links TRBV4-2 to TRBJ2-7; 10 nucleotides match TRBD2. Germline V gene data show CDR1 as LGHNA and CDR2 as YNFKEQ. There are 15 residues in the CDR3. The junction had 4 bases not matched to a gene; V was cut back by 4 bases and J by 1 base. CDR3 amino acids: CASSPRLAGSYEQYF. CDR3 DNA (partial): TGTGCCAGCAGCCCACGACTAGCGGGTTCCTACGAG.

Partial CDR3 DNA: TGCAGTGCTAGAGATTCCGATCGCGGGGCGGGCGACGAG. Protein sequence: CSARDSDRGAGDE. The whole CDR3 protein reads CSARDSDRGAGDEQYF. The V call is TRBV20-1, the J call TRBJ2-7; a possible D gene is TRBD2 (6 bases). Read data end 3 residues before the CDR3 end; the end is taken from the germline J gene. Trimming pared 0 bases from V and 5 bases from J, leaving 20 bases between. Germline values: CDR1 DFQATT, CDR2 SNEGSKA (reference sequence). The CDR3 runs 16 residues.

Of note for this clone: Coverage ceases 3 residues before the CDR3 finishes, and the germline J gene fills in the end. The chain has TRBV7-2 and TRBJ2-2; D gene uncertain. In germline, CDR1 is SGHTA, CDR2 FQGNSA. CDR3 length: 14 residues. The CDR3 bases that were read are TGTGCCAGCGCTAAGGCGCAGGTTAATGAAAAG. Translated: CASAKAQVNEK. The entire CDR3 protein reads CASAKAQVNEKLFF.

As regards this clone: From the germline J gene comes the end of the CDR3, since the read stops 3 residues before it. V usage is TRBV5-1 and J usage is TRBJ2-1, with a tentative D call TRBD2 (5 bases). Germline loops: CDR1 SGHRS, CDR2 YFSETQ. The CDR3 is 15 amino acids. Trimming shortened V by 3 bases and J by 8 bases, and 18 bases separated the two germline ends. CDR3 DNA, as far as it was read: TGCGCCAGCAGCTGGACGTCGGGAAACGGGGATGAG. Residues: CASSWTSGNGDE. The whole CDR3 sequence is CASSWTSGNGDEQFF.

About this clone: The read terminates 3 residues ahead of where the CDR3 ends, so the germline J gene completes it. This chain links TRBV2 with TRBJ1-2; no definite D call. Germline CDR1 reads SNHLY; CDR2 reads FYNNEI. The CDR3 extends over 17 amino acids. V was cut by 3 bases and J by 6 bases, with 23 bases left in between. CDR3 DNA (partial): TGTGCCAGCAGTGAGTCATCAGGCGTATCCGTTGAGGATGGC. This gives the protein CASSESSGVSVEDG. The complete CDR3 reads CASSESSGVSVEDGYTF.

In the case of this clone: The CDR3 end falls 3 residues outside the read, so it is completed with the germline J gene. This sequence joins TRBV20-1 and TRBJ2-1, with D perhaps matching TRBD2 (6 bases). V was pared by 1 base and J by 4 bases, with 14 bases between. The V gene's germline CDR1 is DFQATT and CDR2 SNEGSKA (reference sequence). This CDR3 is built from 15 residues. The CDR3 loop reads CSARARPGDYNEQFF. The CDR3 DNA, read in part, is TGCAGTGCTAGAGCCCGGCCGGGGGATTACAATGAG.

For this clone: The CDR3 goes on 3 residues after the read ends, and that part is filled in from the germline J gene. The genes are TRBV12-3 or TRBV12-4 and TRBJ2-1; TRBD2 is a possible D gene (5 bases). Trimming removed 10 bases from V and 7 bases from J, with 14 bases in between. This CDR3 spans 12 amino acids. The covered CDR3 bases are TGTGCCATTACAATTCGGGGTAATGAG. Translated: CAITIRGNE. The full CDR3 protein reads CAITIRGNEQFF.

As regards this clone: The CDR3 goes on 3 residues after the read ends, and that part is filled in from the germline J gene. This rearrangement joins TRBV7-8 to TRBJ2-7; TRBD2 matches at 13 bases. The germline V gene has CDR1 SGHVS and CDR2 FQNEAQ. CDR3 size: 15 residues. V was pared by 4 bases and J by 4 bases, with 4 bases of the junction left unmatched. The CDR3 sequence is CASSSLAGGEYEQYF. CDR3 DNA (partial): TGTGCCAGCAGCTCACTAGCGGGAGGGGAATACGAG.

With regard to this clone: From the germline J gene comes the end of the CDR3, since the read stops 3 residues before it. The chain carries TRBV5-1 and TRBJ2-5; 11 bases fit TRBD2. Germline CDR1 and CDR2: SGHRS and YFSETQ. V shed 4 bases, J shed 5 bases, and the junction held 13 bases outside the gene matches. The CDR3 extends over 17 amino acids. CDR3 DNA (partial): TGCGCCAGCAGCCCCACGATAGCGGGAGGGCTGGGGGAGACC. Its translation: CASSPTIAGGLGET. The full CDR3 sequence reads CASSPTIAGGLGETQYF. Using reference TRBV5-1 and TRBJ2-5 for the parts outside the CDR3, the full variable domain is KAGVTQTPRYLIKTRGQQVTLSCSPISGHRSVSWYQQTPGQGLQFLFEYFSETQRNKGNFPGRFSGRQFSNSRSEMNVSTLELGDSALYLCASSPTIAGGLGETQYFGPGTRLLVL.

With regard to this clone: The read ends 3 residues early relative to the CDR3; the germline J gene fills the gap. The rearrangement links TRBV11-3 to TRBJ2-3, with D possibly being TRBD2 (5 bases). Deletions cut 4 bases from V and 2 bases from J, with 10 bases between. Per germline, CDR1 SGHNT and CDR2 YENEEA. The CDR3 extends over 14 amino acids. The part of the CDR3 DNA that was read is TGTGCCAGCAGCTCAGGACTGATCACAGATACG. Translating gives CASSSGLITDT. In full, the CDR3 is CASSSGLITDTQYF.

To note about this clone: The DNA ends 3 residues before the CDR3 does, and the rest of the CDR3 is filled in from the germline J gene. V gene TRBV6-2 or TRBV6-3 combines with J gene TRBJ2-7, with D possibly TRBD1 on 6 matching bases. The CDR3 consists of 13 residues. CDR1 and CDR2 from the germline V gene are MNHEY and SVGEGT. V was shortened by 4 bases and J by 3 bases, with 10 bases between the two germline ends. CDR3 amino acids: CASSWTAYYEQYF. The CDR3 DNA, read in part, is TGTGCCAGCAGTTGGACAGCATACTACGAG.